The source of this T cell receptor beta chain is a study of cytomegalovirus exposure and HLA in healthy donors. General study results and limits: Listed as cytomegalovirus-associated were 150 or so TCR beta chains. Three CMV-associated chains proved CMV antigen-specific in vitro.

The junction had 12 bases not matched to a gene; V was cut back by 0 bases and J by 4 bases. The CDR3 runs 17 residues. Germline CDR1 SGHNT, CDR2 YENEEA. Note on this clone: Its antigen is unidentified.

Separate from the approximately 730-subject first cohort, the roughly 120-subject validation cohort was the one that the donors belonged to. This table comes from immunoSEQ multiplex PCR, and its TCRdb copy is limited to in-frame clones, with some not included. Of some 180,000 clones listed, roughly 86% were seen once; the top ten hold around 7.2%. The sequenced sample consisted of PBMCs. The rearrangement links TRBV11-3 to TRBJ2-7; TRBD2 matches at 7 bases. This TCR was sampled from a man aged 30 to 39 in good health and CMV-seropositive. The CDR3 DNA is TGTGCCAGCAGCTTAGACCTCTTATATGCGGGGGTATACGAGCAGTACTTC. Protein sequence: CASSLDLLYAGVYEQYF.